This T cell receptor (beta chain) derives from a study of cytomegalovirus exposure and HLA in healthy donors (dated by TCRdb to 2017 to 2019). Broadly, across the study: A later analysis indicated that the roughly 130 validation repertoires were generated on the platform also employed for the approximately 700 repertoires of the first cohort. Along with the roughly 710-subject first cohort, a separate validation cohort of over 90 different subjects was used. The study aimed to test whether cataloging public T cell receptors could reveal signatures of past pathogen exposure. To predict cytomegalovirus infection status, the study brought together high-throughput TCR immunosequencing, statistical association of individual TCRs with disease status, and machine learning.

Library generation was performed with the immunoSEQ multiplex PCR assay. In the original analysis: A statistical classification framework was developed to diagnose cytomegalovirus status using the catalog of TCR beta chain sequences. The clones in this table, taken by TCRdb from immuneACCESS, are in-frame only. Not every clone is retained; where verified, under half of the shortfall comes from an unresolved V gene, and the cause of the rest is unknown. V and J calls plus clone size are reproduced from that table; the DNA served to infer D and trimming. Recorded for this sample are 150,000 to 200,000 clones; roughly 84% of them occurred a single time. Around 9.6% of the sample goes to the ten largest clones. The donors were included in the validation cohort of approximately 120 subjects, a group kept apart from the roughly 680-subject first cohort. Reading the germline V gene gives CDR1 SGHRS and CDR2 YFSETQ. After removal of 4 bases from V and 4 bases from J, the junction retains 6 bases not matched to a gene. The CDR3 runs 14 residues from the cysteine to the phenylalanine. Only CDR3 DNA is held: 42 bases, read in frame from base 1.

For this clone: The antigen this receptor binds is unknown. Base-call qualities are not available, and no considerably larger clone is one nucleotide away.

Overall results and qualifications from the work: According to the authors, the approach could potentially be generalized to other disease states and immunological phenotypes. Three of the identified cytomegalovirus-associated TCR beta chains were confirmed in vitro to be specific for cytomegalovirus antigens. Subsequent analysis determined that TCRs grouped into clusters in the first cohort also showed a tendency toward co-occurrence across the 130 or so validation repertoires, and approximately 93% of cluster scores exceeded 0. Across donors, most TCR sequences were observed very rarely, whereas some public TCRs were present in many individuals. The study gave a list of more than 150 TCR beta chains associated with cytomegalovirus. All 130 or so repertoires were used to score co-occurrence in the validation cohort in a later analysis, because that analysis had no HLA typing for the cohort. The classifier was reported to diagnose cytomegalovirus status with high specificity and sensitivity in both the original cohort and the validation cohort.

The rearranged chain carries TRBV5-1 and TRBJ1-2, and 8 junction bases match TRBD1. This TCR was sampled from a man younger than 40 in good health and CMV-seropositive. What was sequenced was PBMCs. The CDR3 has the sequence CASSPDRAGYGYTF. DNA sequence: TGCGCCAGCAGCCCGGACAGGGCAGGCTATGGCTACACCTTC.